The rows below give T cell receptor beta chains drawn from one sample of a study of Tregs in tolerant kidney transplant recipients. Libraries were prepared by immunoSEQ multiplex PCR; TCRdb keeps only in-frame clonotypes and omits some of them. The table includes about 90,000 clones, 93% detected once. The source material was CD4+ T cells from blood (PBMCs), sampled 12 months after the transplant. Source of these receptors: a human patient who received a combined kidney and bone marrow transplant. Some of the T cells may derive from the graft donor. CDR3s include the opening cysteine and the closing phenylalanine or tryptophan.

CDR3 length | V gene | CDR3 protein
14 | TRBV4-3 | CASSQSQAAGTIYF
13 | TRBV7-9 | CASRTGAVNTIYF
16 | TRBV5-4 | CASLARTGGMNTEAFF
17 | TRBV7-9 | CASSRRTSGSFPDTQYF
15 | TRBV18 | CASSSVQGVSYEQYF
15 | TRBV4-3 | CASSREGGGEETQYF
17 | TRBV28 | CASSPEGQGADNSPLHF
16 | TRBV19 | CASSMIGGSSYNEQFF
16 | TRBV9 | CASSGKPGQGEKTQYF
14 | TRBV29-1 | CSAGDRMGGQPQHF
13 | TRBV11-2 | CASSREGGNEQFF
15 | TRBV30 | CAWVGDRANPGELFF
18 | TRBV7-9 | CAARDLRGSKGEGYGYTF
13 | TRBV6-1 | CASRGTGPQPQHF
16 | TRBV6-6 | CASSYSGGKGNTEAFF
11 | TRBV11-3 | CASSSKKTQYF
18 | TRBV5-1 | CASSFGLAGATSSYEQYF
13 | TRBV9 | CASSHWGEGELFF
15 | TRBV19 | CASSIRGTGTYEQYF
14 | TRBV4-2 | CASSHPSSPYEQYF
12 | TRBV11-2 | CASSPTGNEQYF
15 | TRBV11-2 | CASSPAHRSGDTQYF
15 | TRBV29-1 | CSVRDSALFHYGYTF
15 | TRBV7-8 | CASSFRTGYNQPQHF
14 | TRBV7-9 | CASSKEGSSYEQYF
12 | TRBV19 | CASIFFFCEQYF
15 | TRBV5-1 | CASSLDTGQNQPQHF
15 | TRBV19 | CASSIPGQWESEQYF
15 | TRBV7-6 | CASSLEMGAPYEQYF
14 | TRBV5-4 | CASSFGTAQETQYF
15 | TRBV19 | CASSPNPGLDSEQYF
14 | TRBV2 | CASTVENGANVLTF
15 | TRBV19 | CASSMPLSQNQPQHF
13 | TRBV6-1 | CASRPGGSYEQYF
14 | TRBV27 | CATQGGSGSYEQYF
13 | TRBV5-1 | CASSWNRGHEQYF
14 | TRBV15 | CATSRTGSSYEQYF
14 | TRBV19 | CASSISGRGNEQFF
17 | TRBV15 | CATSRDSFRGANEKLFF
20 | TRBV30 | CAWSDYVGTSGIPNTGELFF
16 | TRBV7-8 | CASSLTRDWKSYGYTF